This TCR beta chain was captured in a study of siplizumab effects on memory and regulatory T cells. Germline V gene sequence: CDR1 SGDLS, CDR2 YYNGEE. Trimming left V 4 bases short and J 7 bases short, with 17 bases between. The CDR3 sequence is 15 residues long. Findings of the study overall: Confirmation was lacking for the suppressive function of proliferating Tregs derived from siplizumab cultures.

Method: immunoSEQ multiplex PCR; TCRdb's copy keeps in-frame clones and lacks some. The table lists 75,000 to 100,000 clones, over 90% of them singletons. As regards this clone: As yet, its antigen is unknown.

The sequence was obtained from a human donor in good health. V usage is TRBV9 and J usage is TRBJ2-2; no definite D call. Sequenced: non-Treg CD4+ T cells sorted from blood. The CDR3 loop is CASSPQTATGGELFF. The CDR3 nucleotides read TGTGCCAGCAGCCCCCAGACGGCGACGGGCGGGGAGCTGTTTTTT.